The entry that follows covers one TCR beta chain sequence. Original methodology: Amplifying reference gene primers gave estimates of nucleated cell counts. Repertoires were generated with immunoSEQ multiplex PCR, while TCRdb's copy carries only in-frame clones and drops some. That table gives V, J and clone size, and the DNA gave D and trimming. Of 100,000 to 130,000 clones in the sample, 60% to 85% were seen once. This entry is derived from a study of blood T cell repertoires in COVID-19. Study background: Donors in the United States, Italy and Spain gave samples during acute or convalescent COVID-19. In each case, the material was cDNA or gDNA derived from T cells, B-cell-depleted T cells, or PBMCs.

The sample consisted of peripheral blood. The clonotype comes from a woman aged 40 to 50 with acute or convalescent COVID-19.

The CDR3 region is CASSPLTGGASGANVLTF. CDR3 coding DNA: TGTGCCAGCAGCCCTCTGACAGGGGGGGCAAGTGGGGCCAACGTCCTGACTTTC. The V and J genes are TRBV3-1 (or the pseudogene TRBV3-2) and TRBJ2-6; 9 positions agree with TRBD1. This CDR3 has 18 residues. Trimming removed 4 bases from V and 3 bases from J; junction bases left unmatched: 10. Germline V gene data show CDR1 as LGHDT and CDR2 as YNNKEL (reference sequence).